This is a list of T cell receptor beta chains from one sample in a study of vaccination and CD4 T cells after COVID-19. TCRdb re-called the PCR reads through MiXCR, storing one row per CDR3 protein. The data contain about 15,000 distinct CDR3 sequences, 30% of them singletons. These TCRs are of unknown antigen specificity. Specimen: cultured CD4+ T cells from blood. All receptors derive from a human donor with COVID-19. Each CDR3 is given with its conserved first and last residue. D genes are given only for firm matches. Clone size appears in some rows only: once, few, many, or a class for an expanded clone.

CDR3aa: CASSRASPLGSTGELFF
CDR3nt: TGTGCCAGCAGTCGCGCATCGCCGCTTGGTTCCACCGGGGAGCTGTTTTTT
len: 17
d_gene: NA
abundance: NA
v_gene: TRBV12-3/TRBV12-4
j_gene: TRBJ2-2

CDR3aa: CASLVPGTVTSGYTF
CDR3nt: TGTGCCAGCCTCGTACCCGGGACAGTAACTAGTGGCTACACCTTC
len: 15
d_gene: TRBD1
abundance: NA
v_gene: TRBV2
j_gene: TRBJ1-2

CDR3aa: CASSESGGPVGAKNIQYF
CDR3nt: TGTGCCAGCAGTGAAAGTGGGGGACCCGTGGGAGCCAAAAACATTCAGTACTTC
len: 18
d_gene: NA
abundance: NA
v_gene: TRBV6-1
j_gene: TRBJ2-4

CDR3aa: CASTGSESNQPQHF
CDR3nt: TGTGCCAGCACTGGCAGCGAGAGCAATCAGCCCCAGCATTTT
len: 14
d_gene: NA
abundance: NA
v_gene: TRBV6-2/TRBV6-3
j_gene: TRBJ1-5

CDR3aa: CASSLVGVSANTGELFF
CDR3nt: TGTGCCAGCAGCTTAGTGGGGGTATCCGCGAACACCGGGGAGCTGTTTTTT
len: 17
d_gene: NA
abundance: NA
v_gene: TRBV11-1
j_gene: TRBJ2-2

CDR3aa: CASSLREGAFF
CDR3nt: TGTGCCAGCAGCTTACGGGAAGGAGCTTTCTTT
len: 11
d_gene: NA
abundance: NA
v_gene: TRBV7-9
j_gene: TRBJ1-1

CDR3aa: CSAPRETFGHGAFF
CDR3nt: TGCAGTGCCCCCCGTGAGACGTTTGGCCATGGTGCTTTCTTT
len: 14
d_gene: NA
abundance: few
v_gene: TRBV20-1
j_gene: TRBJ1-1

CDR3aa: CASRTSGTSNQPQHF
CDR3nt: TGTGCCAGCCGCACTTCAGGCACTTCCAATCAGCCCCAGCATTTT
len: 15
d_gene: NA
abundance: few
v_gene: TRBV27
j_gene: TRBJ1-5

CDR3aa: CASSGAHTDTQYF
CDR3nt: TGTGCCAGCAGCGGGGCCCACACAGATACGCAGTATTTT
len: 13
d_gene: NA
abundance: NA
v_gene: TRBV6-1
j_gene: TRBJ2-3

CDR3aa: CASSFWGPHYEQYF
CDR3nt: TGTGCCAGCAGCTTTTGGGGGCCTCACTACGAGCAGTACTTC
len: 14
d_gene: NA
abundance: few
v_gene: TRBV7-2
j_gene: TRBJ2-7

CDR3aa: CASSLPNQPQHF
CDR3nt: TGTGCCAGCAGTTTACCCAATCAGCCCCAGCATTTT
len: 12
d_gene: NA
abundance: NA
v_gene: TRBV27
j_gene: TRBJ1-5

CDR3aa: CASSLGTGKMNTEAFF
CDR3nt: TGTGCCAGCAGCTTAGGGACAGGGAAGATGAACACTGAAGCTTTCTTT
len: 16
d_gene: TRBD1
abundance: NA
v_gene: TRBV7-8
j_gene: TRBJ1-1

CDR3aa: CASSARGSSYNEQFF
CDR3nt: TGTGCCAGCAGTGCCCGGGGGAGCTCCTACAATGAGCAGTTCTTC
len: 15
d_gene: NA
abundance: NA
v_gene: TRBV6-1
j_gene: TRBJ2-1

CDR3aa: CASSVRTDRFNSPLHF
CDR3nt: TGTGCCAGTAGTGTAAGGACAGATCGTTTTAATTCACCCCTCCACTTT
len: 16
d_gene: NA
abundance: few
v_gene: TRBV19
j_gene: TRBJ1-6

CDR3aa: CASYDPRALGAFF
CDR3nt: TGTGCCAGCTACGACCCCCGGGCTCTTGGAGCTTTCTTT
len: 13
d_gene: NA
abundance: few
v_gene: TRBV28
j_gene: TRBJ1-1

CDR3aa: CASSQSGRTNYGYTF
CDR3nt: TGCGCCAGCAGTCAATCCGGGAGAACTAACTATGGCTACACCTTC
len: 15
d_gene: NA
abundance: few
v_gene: TRBV23-1
j_gene: TRBJ1-2

CDR3aa: CASSLAGASGNTIYF
CDR3nt: TGCGCCAGCAGCTTGGCGGGGGCCTCTGGAAACACCATATATTTT
len: 15
d_gene: NA
abundance: NA
v_gene: TRBV5-1
j_gene: TRBJ1-3

CDR3aa: CASSFTGRETQYF
CDR3nt: TGTGCCAGCAGCTTTACAGGTCGAGAGACCCAGTACTTC
len: 13
d_gene: NA
abundance: NA
v_gene: TRBV5-4
j_gene: TRBJ2-5

CDR3aa: CASSPDRVNEKLFF
CDR3nt: TGTGCCAGCAGCCCTGACAGGGTGAACGAAAAACTGTTTTTT
len: 14
d_gene: TRBD1
abundance: NA
v_gene: TRBV5-4
j_gene: TRBJ1-4

CDR3aa: CASRRPRDTLWYEQYF
CDR3nt: TGTGCCAGCAGGCGCCCAAGGGACACCCTTTGGTACGAGCAGTACTTC
len: 16
d_gene: NA
abundance: NA
v_gene: TRBV6-1
j_gene: TRBJ2-7

CDR3aa: CASSTEKWGGDQPQHF
CDR3nt: TGTGCCAGCAGTACCGAAAAGTGGGGGGGGGACCAGCCCCAGCATTTT
len: 16
d_gene: NA
abundance: few
v_gene: TRBV6-1
j_gene: TRBJ1-5

CDR3aa: CASSLRQGIGYTF
CDR3nt: TGTGCCAGCAGCTTACGACAGGGAATTGGCTACACCTTC
len: 13
d_gene: TRBD1
abundance: NA
v_gene: TRBV7-3
j_gene: TRBJ1-2

CDR3aa: CASSSRYEQYF
CDR3nt: TGTGCCAGCAGCTCCCGATACGAGCAGTACTTC
len: 11
d_gene: NA
abundance: few
v_gene: TRBV11-2
j_gene: TRBJ2-7

CDR3aa: CASSGTGGGGYTF
CDR3nt: TGTGCCAGCAGCGGAACAGGGGGTGGTGGCTACACCTTC
len: 13
d_gene: TRBD1
abundance: few
v_gene: TRBV5-6
j_gene: TRBJ1-2

CDR3aa: CASSLTAGGGTDTQYF
CDR3nt: TGTGCCAGCAGCTTAACAGCGGGGGGCGGCACAGATACGCAGTATTTT
len: 16
d_gene: TRBD2
abundance: NA
v_gene: TRBV7-2
j_gene: TRBJ2-3

CDR3aa: CAIRDRGVFYGYTF
CDR3nt: TGTGCCATTAGGGACAGGGGAGTCTTTTATGGCTACACCTTC
len: 14
d_gene: TRBD1
abundance: NA
v_gene: TRBV28
j_gene: TRBJ1-2

CDR3aa: CASSLRLQRGGTSTDTQYF
CDR3nt: TGTGCCAGCAGCCTCCGACTCCAGCGGGGGGGGACTAGCACAGATACGCAGTATTTT
len: 19
d_gene: TRBD2
abundance: few
v_gene: TRBV7-3
j_gene: TRBJ2-3

CDR3aa: CASSQTGGGNQPQHF
CDR3nt: TGTGCCAGCAGCCAGACAGGGGGAGGCAATCAGCCCCAGCATTTT
len: 15
d_gene: TRBD1
abundance: NA
v_gene: TRBV6-2/TRBV6-3
j_gene: TRBJ1-5

CDR3aa: CASSRMAGTALGGNQPQHF
CDR3nt: TGTGCCAGCAGTCGAATGGCTGGGACTGCCCTCGGGGGCAATCAGCCCCAGCATTTT
len: 19
d_gene: NA
abundance: NA
v_gene: TRBV5-6
j_gene: TRBJ1-5

CDR3aa: CASSDSSFRYRAYEQYF
CDR3nt: TGTGCCAGCAGTGACTCGTCTTTCAGGTACAGAGCCTACGAGCAGTACTTC
len: 17
d_gene: NA
abundance: once
v_gene: TRBV6-4
j_gene: TRBJ2-7

CDR3aa: CASSQGTGRENTEAFF
CDR3nt: TGCGCCAGCAGCCAAGGAACAGGGCGGGAGAACACTGAAGCTTTCTTT
len: 16
d_gene: NA
abundance: NA
v_gene: TRBV7-2
j_gene: TRBJ1-1

CDR3aa: CASSRGTGGREQYF
CDR3nt: TGTGCCAGCAGCCGGGGGACAGGGGGTCGCGAGCAGTACTTC
len: 14
d_gene: TRBD1
abundance: few
v_gene: TRBV12-3/TRBV12-4
j_gene: TRBJ2-7

CDR3aa: CASRFSGGSSYNEQFF
CDR3nt: TGCGCCAGCAGGTTTAGCGGGGGAAGCTCCTACAATGAGCAGTTCTTC
len: 16
d_gene: TRBD2
abundance: NA
v_gene: TRBV5-1
j_gene: TRBJ2-1

CDR3aa: CSARRGVEAFF
CDR3nt: TGCAGCGCGCGACGCGGGGTTGAAGCTTTCTTT
len: 11
d_gene: NA
abundance: NA
v_gene: TRBV29-1
j_gene: TRBJ1-1

CDR3aa: CASSGQVNTGELFF
CDR3nt: TGTGCCAGCAGTGGGCAGGTGAACACCGGGGAGCTGTTTTTT
len: 14
d_gene: NA
abundance: few
v_gene: TRBV6-4
j_gene: TRBJ2-2

CDR3aa: CASIDTGTVEAFF
CDR3nt: TGTGCCAGCATCGATACCGGGACAGTTGAAGCTTTCTTT
len: 13
d_gene: TRBD1
abundance: NA
v_gene: TRBV5-6
j_gene: TRBJ1-1

CDR3aa: CASSFSGGPEETQYF
CDR3nt: TGCGCCAGCAGCTTCTCTGGGGGGCCGGAGGAGACCCAGTACTTC
len: 15
d_gene: NA
abundance: few
v_gene: TRBV5-1
j_gene: TRBJ2-5

CDR3aa: CASSRQGGGYTF
CDR3nt: TGTGCCAGCAGCAGACAGGGCGGCGGCTACACCTTC
len: 12
d_gene: TRBD1
abundance: NA
v_gene: TRBV27
j_gene: TRBJ1-2

CDR3aa: CASSSPSGGIGGETQYF
CDR3nt: TGTGCCAGCAGCTCCCCTAGCGGGGGGATAGGTGGGGAGACCCAGTACTTC
len: 17
d_gene: TRBD2
abundance: NA
v_gene: TRBV11-3
j_gene: TRBJ2-5

CDR3aa: CATSESGGVGNEQFF
CDR3nt: TGTGCCACCAGCGAGTCCGGGGGGGTAGGGAATGAGCAGTTCTTC
len: 15
d_gene: TRBD2
abundance: NA
v_gene: TRBV24-1
j_gene: TRBJ2-1

CDR3aa: CASSLQLGVGEAFF
CDR3nt: TGCGCCAGCAGCCTTCAACTGGGGGTCGGTGAAGCTTTCTTT
len: 14
d_gene: NA
abundance: NA
v_gene: TRBV4-3
j_gene: TRBJ1-1

CDR3aa: CATSRDRGRGQPQHF
CDR3nt: TGTGCCACCAGCAGGGATAGGGGGCGCGGTCAGCCCCAGCATTTT
len: 15
d_gene: TRBD1
abundance: medium-sized
v_gene: TRBV15
j_gene: TRBJ1-5

CDR3aa: CSATTGAVNNSPLHF
CDR3nt: TGCAGTGCCACGACAGGGGCGGTTAATAATTCACCCCTCCACTTT
len: 15
d_gene: TRBD1
abundance: few
v_gene: TRBV20-1
j_gene: TRBJ1-6